These 32 T cell receptor beta chains share one sample of origin, sequenced in a study of T-cell reconstitution after alpha-beta-depleted transplantation in children. A TCRbeta library incorporating unique molecular identifiers was prepared. TCRdb ran MiXCR on the PCR reads and lists one entry per CDR3 protein. Of 600,000 to 700,000 distinct CDR3 sequences detected, 16% appear once; the ten largest clones hold 0.9% to 1.2%. The sequencing used PBMCs from the stem cell graft donor, collected from the stem cell graft. These TCRs come from a human donor who donated a stem cell graft to a child with acute myeloid leukemia.

V and J are TRBV12-3 or TRBV12-4 and TRBJ2-3; 12 bases match TRBD1. This CDR3 comprises 19 residues. V lost 3 bases, J lost 4 bases, and 14 bases stayed unmatched. This chain's CDR3 is CASSFFLPGQGARADTQYF. CDR3 nucleotides: TGTGCCAGCAGTTTCTTTCTACCGGGACAGGGGGCGAGGGCAGATACGCAGTATTTT.

This clonotype has a count of ten or more. The chain has TRBV20-1 and TRBJ2-1, with D perhaps given as TRBD1 or TRBD2 (6 bases each). The CDR3 is 12 residues long. Trimming removed 7 bases from V and 5 bases from J, with 12 bases in between. CDR1 DFQATT and CDR2 SNEGSKA come from the germline V gene (reference sequence). The DNA for the CDR3 is TGCAGTGGGTCGGGGGCGGACAATGAGCAGTTCTTC. Its translation is CSGSGADNEQFF.

This clonotype was recorded only once. The chain employs TRBV12-3 or TRBV12-4 and TRBJ2-1, with D uncertain. The CDR3 runs 12 residues. V was pared by 6 bases and J by 13 bases, with 16 bases between. The DNA of the CDR3 is TGTGCCAGCAGCCCAACGGACCTTGCCCAGTTCTTC. This sequence encodes CASSPTDLAQFF.

The rearrangement joins TRBV7-9 to TRBJ2-5, with D hard to call. This CDR3 has 17 residues. Germline V lookup: CDR1 SEHNR, CDR2 FQNEAQ (reference sequence). V was clipped by 2 bases and J by 2 bases, with 18 bases between them. CDR3: CASSLPRTLGNQETQYF. The CDR3 DNA is TGTGCCAGCAGCTTACCGAGGACGCTGGGCAATCAAGAGACCCAGTACTTC.

V and J are TRBV5-6 and TRBJ2-5; D unresolved. This CDR3 is 13 amino acids long. Trimming shortened V by 1 base and J by 2 bases, and 6 bases separated the two germline ends. Per the germline V gene, CDR1 is SGHDT and CDR2 is YYEEEE. CDR3 in DNA: TGTGCCAGCAGCTTGATGGTACAAGAGACCCAGTACTTC. This codes for CASSLMVQETQYF. The variable domain in full, with the rest retrieved from reference TRBV5-6 and TRBJ2-5, is DAGVTQSPTHLIKTRGQQVTLRCSPKSGHDTVSWYQQALGQGPQFIFQYYEEEERQRGNFPDRFSGHQFPNYSSELNVNALLLGDSALYLCASSLMVQETQYFGPGTRLLVL.

This clonotype occurred many times. The V call is TRBV7-2, the J call TRBJ2-1, with D unclear. V lost 4 bases, J lost 7 bases, and 11 bases lay in between. CDR1 SGHTA and CDR2 FQGNSA come from the germline V gene. The CDR3 sequence is 13 residues long. This chain's CDR3 is CASSSRHSNEQFF. CDR3 DNA: TGTGCCAGCAGCTCCCGGCATTCTAATGAGCAGTTCTTC.

This clonotype was observed many times. The genes are TRBV5-5 and TRBJ1-6, with TRBD1 matching 9 bases. This CDR3 has 16 residues. V gave up 4 bases and J gave up 9 bases; unmatched junction bases: 11. From germline, CDR1 is SGHKS and CDR2 YYEKEE (reference sequence). The CDR3 sequence: CASSQRTGGFISPLHF. In DNA form, the CDR3 reads TGTGCCAGCAGCCAACGAACAGGGGGCTTCATTTCACCCCTCCACTTT.

This clonotype was observed many times. V and J are TRBV29-1 and TRBJ2-2; 14 positions agree with TRBD2. Germline CDR1 reads SQVTM; CDR2 reads ANQGSEA. J was trimmed by 2 bases and V by 4 bases; bases with no gene match: 6. CDR3 length: 17 residues. CDR3 nucleotides: TGCAGCGTTGCCGGACTAGCGGGGGGCCTTAACACCGGGGAGCTGTTTTTT. This codes for CSVAGLAGGLNTGELFF.

The chain employs TRBV29-1 and TRBJ2-1; D is perhaps TRBD1 (6 bases). Trimming cost V 6 bases and J 3 bases, with 15 bases left between them. The CDR3 covers 14 residues. CDR1 is SQVTM, CDR2 ANQGSEA, per germline. CDR3 protein: CSVSGHLDYNEQFF. In nucleotides, the CDR3 is TGCAGCGTCTCGGGACACTTGGACTACAATGAGCAGTTCTTC.

Many counts were recorded for this clonotype. The chain combines TRBV20-1 with TRBJ2-7, with D possibly TRBD2 on 6 matching bases. V was shortened by 6 bases and J by 1 base, with 13 bases between the two germline ends. This CDR3 has 13 residues. Germline CDR1 DFQATT, CDR2 SNEGSKA (reference sequence). CDR3 amino acids: CSALRDWSYEQYF. CDR3 nucleotides: TGCAGTGCCCTCCGGGACTGGTCCTACGAGCAGTACTTC.

The sample holds many counts of this clonotype. The chain employs TRBV29-1 and TRBJ2-1; 15 bases are shared with TRBD2. Germline V gene data show CDR1 as SQVTM and CDR2 as ANQGSEA. The CDR3 totals 17 residues. V lost 4 bases to trimming and J lost 4 bases; unmatched junction nucleotides: 8. CDR3 protein: CSVVRSGTSGGYNEQFF. The CDR3 region has the DNA TGCAGCGTTGTAAGGTCGGGGACTAGCGGGGGGTACAATGAGCAGTTCTTC.

This clonotype appeared many times. The genes are TRBV10-3 and TRBJ2-3, with 13 bases fitting TRBD2. The V gene end was trimmed by 6 bases and the J gene end by 2 bases; junction bases not matched to a gene: 2. The CDR3 runs 15 residues. CDR1 and CDR2 (germline): ENHRY, SYGVKD. The CDR3 sequence is CAIRGTSGVTDTQYF. The CDR3 DNA reads as TGTGCCATCAGAGGGACTAGCGGGGTCACAGATACGCAGTATTTT.

This clonotype has a handful of counts. The genes are TRBV15 and TRBJ2-7; D is possibly TRBD2 (7 bases). Germline V gives CDR1 LNHNV, CDR2 YYDKDF (reference sequence). The germline V and J ends were trimmed by 11 bases and 7 bases, with 18 bases remaining between them. CDR3 length: 12 amino acids. CDR3 region: CAQRGGEWEQYF. Written as DNA, the CDR3 is TGTGCCCAGAGAGGGGGGGAATGGGAGCAGTACTTC.

This chain uses TRBV20-1 with TRBJ1-5; 8 nucleotides line up with TRBD1. The CDR3 has 16 residues. Germline lookup yields CDR1 DFQATT and CDR2 SNEGSKA (reference sequence). V gave up 0 bases and J gave up 4 bases; unmatched junction bases: 8. CDR3 amino acids: CSAREIRDRGNQPQHF. CDR3 coding DNA: TGCAGTGCTAGAGAAATCCGAGACAGGGGTAATCAGCCCCAGCATTTT.

The chain recombines TRBV9 with TRBJ1-5; D is unresolved. Germline loops: CDR1 SGDLS, CDR2 YYNGEE. The CDR3 sequence is 13 residues long. V lost 0 bases to trimming and J lost 5 bases, with 6 bases between them. The DNA of the CDR3 is TGTGCCAGCAGCGTAGGCGTTTATCAGCCCCAGCATTTT. It is translated as CASSVGVYQPQHF.

V is TRBV20-1 and J is TRBJ2-5; either TRBD1 or TRBD2 may fit D (6 bases each). The CDR3 has 14 amino acids. V gave up 5 bases and J gave up 2 bases, with 15 bases separating them. Per germline, CDR1 DFQATT and CDR2 SNEGSKA (reference sequence). The chain's CDR3 is CSAPKGGGQETQYF. The CDR3 DNA is TGCAGTGCTCCCAAGGGGGGAGGACAAGAGACCCAGTACTTC.

The V call is TRBV27, the J call TRBJ2-7, with D perhaps TRBD2 (6 bases). The germline V gene has CDR1 MNHEY and CDR2 SMNVEV (reference sequence). CDR3 length equals 15 residues. The V gene lost 2 bases and the J gene lost 3 bases, with 14 bases spanning the gap. CDR3 sequence reads: CASSLPREHHYEQYF. The CDR3 DNA sequence: TGTGCCAGCAGTTTACCCCGGGAGCACCACTACGAGCAGTACTTC.

The rearrangement joins TRBV29-1 to TRBJ2-3, with unresolved D. The CDR3 has 12 residues. Germline V gene data show CDR1 as SQVTM and CDR2 as ANQGSEA. Trimming removed 3 bases at V and 6 bases at J, with 10 bases between. This chain's CDR3 is CSVDFHSDTQYF. The DNA of the CDR3 is TGCAGCGTTGATTTCCATTCTGATACGCAGTATTTT.

The rearrangement links TRBV12-3 or TRBV12-4 to TRBJ2-1, with D possibly matching TRBD1 (6 bases). Trimming removed 6 bases at V and 4 bases at J, with 10 bases between. This CDR3 contains 13 residues. This chain's CDR3 is CASREQGYNEQFF. The CDR3 nucleotides are TGTGCCAGCAGGGAACAGGGATACAATGAGCAGTTCTTC.

This chain links TRBV4-1 with TRBJ2-3, with TRBD1 as a possible D gene (6 bases). The CDR3 covers 15 residues. CDR1 and CDR2 from the germline V gene are MGHRA and YSYEKL. The germline V and J ends were trimmed by 3 bases and 0 bases, with 10 bases remaining between them. CDR3 DNA: TGCGCCAGCAGCCAGGGGGCAACTAGCACAGATACGCAGTATTTT. This codes for CASSQGATSTDTQYF.

This clonotype was seen ten or more times. V and J are TRBV7-2 and TRBJ2-6; TRBD2 might be the D (6 bases). Between the trimmed V and J ends, which lost 5 bases and 1 base, there was a span of 15 bases. The CDR3 has 17 residues. The germline V gene has CDR1 SGHTA and CDR2 FQGNSA. The CDR3: CASSPRDGYSGANVLTF. The CDR3 DNA reads TGTGCCAGCAGCCCGCGGGACGGCTATTCTGGGGCCAACGTCCTGACTTTC. Full variable domain (outside the CDR3, taken from reference TRBV7-2 and TRBJ2-6): GAGVSQSPSNKVTEKGKDVELRCDPISGHTALYWYRQSLGQGLEFLIYFQGNSAPDKSGLPSDRFSAERTGGSVSTLTIQRTQQEDSAVYLCASSPRDGYSGANVLTFGAGSRLTVL.

This clonotype was recorded only once. In nucleotides, the CDR3 is TGTGCCAGCAGCCCTTTAAGACCAAACAACTACGAGCAGTACTTC. Its translation is CASSPLRPNNYEQYF. The gene calls are TRBV11-2 and TRBJ2-7; D is uncertain. Trimming took off 5 bases at V and 3 bases at J, with 17 bases between the two ends. The CDR3 has 15 residues. From germline, CDR1 is SGHAT and CDR2 FQNNGV. Based on the CDR3 plus reference TRBV11-2 and TRBJ2-7, the full variable domain is EAGVAQSPRYKIIEKRQSVAFWCNPISGHATLYWYQQILGQGPKLLIQFQNNGVVDDSQLPKDRFSAERLKGVDSTLKIQPAKLEDSAVYLCASSPLRPNNYEQYFGPGTRLTVT.

This clonotype was counted a few times. The rearrangement joins TRBV6-5 to TRBJ2-7, with 9 bases that match TRBD1. V trimming: 4 bases; J trimming: 2 bases; junction bases outside the gene matches: 9. The CDR3 loop spans 16 amino acids. The germline V gene encodes CDR1 MNHEY and CDR2 SVGAGI. CDR3 amino acids: CASSSQGTGNAYEQYF. CDR3 bases: TGTGCCAGCAGTTCGCAAGGGACAGGGAACGCCTACGAGCAGTACTTC.

This clonotype was observed many times. The J gene is TRBJ2-1, the V gene TRBV6-5, with TRBD2 identical over 11 bases. The ends lost 4 bases at V and 2 bases at J; junction bases unmatched: 1. Per the germline V gene, CDR1 is MNHEY and CDR2 is SVGAGI. The length of the CDR3 is 15 residues. The CDR3: CASSSGLAAYNEQFF. DNA of the CDR3: TGTGCCAGCAGTTCGGGACTAGCGGCCTACAATGAGCAGTTCTTC.

The chain links TRBV7-6 to TRBJ2-1; 9 bases are shared with TRBD1. This CDR3 region has 14 residues. CDR1 and CDR2 from the germline V gene are SGHVS and FNYEAQ. The J segment lost 6 bases and the V segment lost 0 bases, leaving 0 bases of the junction unmatched. This CDR3 is CASSLAQGANEQFF. CDR3 DNA: TGTGCCAGCAGCTTAGCACAGGGGGCCAATGAGCAGTTCTTC. The complete variable domain, with remaining parts taken from reference TRBV7-6 and TRBJ2-1, reads GAGVSQSPRYKVTKRGQDVALRCDPISGHVSLYWYRQALGQGPEFLTYFNYEAQQDKSGLPNDRFSAERPEGSISTLTIQRTEQRDSAMYRCASSLAQGANEQFFGPGTRLTVL.

Note on this clonotype: Given a much more abundant clone one base away, this may be a read error. V gene TRBV20-1 combines with J gene TRBJ1-2; D is undetermined. Germline V lookup: CDR1 DFQATT, CDR2 SNEGSKA (reference sequence). This CDR3 has 14 residues. The CDR3 region is CSARAGRVGYGFTF. In nucleotides, the CDR3 is TGCAGTGCTAGAGCCGGCCGGGTGGGCTATGGCTTCACCTTC.

In DNA, the CDR3 is TGCGCCAGCAGCTTGTTTGCGACTAGCGGGGGGGCTTCCTATGAGCAGTTCTTC. It translates to CASSLFATSGGASYEQFF. This chain uses TRBV5-1 with TRBJ2-1, with 14 bases aligning to TRBD2. This CDR3 has 18 amino acids. The germline V gene encodes CDR1 SGHRS and CDR2 YFSETQ. V was pared by 1 base and J by 8 bases, with 11 bases of the junction left unmatched.

The chain couples TRBV6-5 to TRBJ2-6; weak D call: TRBD1 (6 bases). V lost 6 bases and J lost 0, with 21 bases in between. In germline, CDR1 is MNHEY, CDR2 SVGAGI. The CDR3 has 19 residues. CDR3 amino acids: CASSYTSQGLGSGANVLTF. CDR3 bases: TGTGCCAGCAGCTACACCTCACAGGGCCTTGGCTCTGGGGCCAACGTCCTGACTTTC.

This clonotype has more than one count but fewer than ten. CDR3 region: CASSSEGGNTDTQYF. For the CDR3, the DNA is TGTGCCAGCAGCTCTGAGGGAGGGAACACAGATACGCAGTATTTT. The chain is built from TRBV7-9 and TRBJ2-3; 7 bases line up with TRBD2. Germline CDR1 SEHNR, CDR2 FQNEAQ (reference sequence). The V and J ends lost 4 bases and 2 bases, in that order; junction bases with no gene match: 6. This CDR3 is 15 amino acids long.

This clonotype has a count of ten or more. This chain joins TRBV7-9 and TRBJ1-1; 8 bases align to TRBD1. The germline V gene has CDR1 SEHNR and CDR2 FQNEAQ (reference sequence). V was clipped by 6 bases and J by 8 bases; unmatched bases: 11. CDR3 length: 14 residues. CDR3 bases: TGTGCCAGCAGATCCGGGACAGGCCTCGGAGAAGCTTTCTTT. Amino acids: CASRSGTGLGEAFF.

This clonotype was recorded a few times. The chain employs TRBV27 and TRBJ1-5; no firm D call. CDR1 is MNHEY, CDR2 SMNVEV, per germline (reference sequence). V was trimmed by 6 bases and J by 6 bases, leaving 6 bases between them. CDR3 length equals 11 residues. CDR3 amino acids: CASSPSQPQHF. In DNA form, the CDR3 reads TGTGCCAGCAGCCCAAGTCAGCCCCAGCATTTT.

This clonotype was recorded at least ten times. The V gene is TRBV7-6, the J gene TRBJ2-5; D is perhaps TRBD1 or TRBD2 (6 bases each). This CDR3 spans 14 amino acids. Germline CDR1 reads SGHVS; CDR2 reads FNYEAQ. V lost 0 bases and J lost 3, with 8 bases in between. As DNA, the CDR3 is TGTGCCAGCAGCTTAGCGGGGGGCGAAGAGACCCAGTACTTC. Protein product: CASSLAGGEETQYF.